This TCR beta chain was found in a study of CD8 T cells in Susac syndrome. Study-wide results and caveats: The relatively small number of individuals in the TCR sequencing and HLA analysis was acknowledged by the study.

In blood CD8+ and CD4+ T cells, TCR beta underwent sequencing. Controls matched for age and sex were healthy donors. Random hexamers were used to reverse transcribe an amount of about 0.45 to 1 ug RNA. Across 54 Vbeta and 13 Jbeta, TCR beta CDR3 was amplified with immunoSEQ multiplex PCR. TCRdb re-analysed the immunoSEQ multiplex PCR reads in MiXCR, keeping a single row per CDR3 protein. The table has some 100,000 distinct CDR3 sequences, around 97% seen once; the top ten hold approximately 0.093%. Germline assignment: CDR1 MNHEY and CDR2 SVGAGI. CDR3 length equals 15 residues. Unmatched junction bases numbered 7, after V lost 8 bases and J lost 1 base. Points on this clonotype: Its cognate antigen is unknown.

Source material: CD4+ T cells from PBMCs. The V call is TRBV6-5, the J call TRBJ2-2; 7 bases are a match to TRBD1. This TCR was sampled from a human donor in good health. DNA of the CDR3: TGTGCCAGCTCGGGACAGCTTGGGAACACCGGGGAGCTGTTTTTT. This codes for CASSGQLGNTGELFF.